This T cell receptor (beta chain) was found in a study of T cells in localized non-small cell lung cancer. Whole-study findings and limits: The study found T cell clonality highest in uninvolved adjacent lung, above tumor.

The CDR3 is 18 amino acids. The ends lost 5 bases at V and 2 bases at J; junction bases unmatched: 13. Germline V gene sequence: CDR1 SGHTA, CDR2 FQGNSA. Clones were read by immunoSEQ multiplex PCR, and TCRdb kept only the in-frame ones, dropping some. The sample shows approximately 21,000 clones, 88% of them seen only once. Regarding this clone: Its cognate antigen is unknown.

This TCR was sampled from a male donor at least 60 years old with stage II lung adenocarcinoma. The input for sequencing was peripheral blood mononuclear cells, taken before any cancer treatment. This sequence joins TRBV7-2 and TRBJ2-3, with 10 bases that match TRBD2. CDR3 DNA: TGTGCCAGCAGCCGGAATCTACTAGCGGGATCCGCCACAGATACGCAGTATTTT. It is translated as CASSRNLLAGSATDTQYF.